Reported below is one T cell receptor beta chain. This entry is derived from a study of control samples from healthy donors and cancer patients. Data came from immunoSEQ multiplex PCR; TCRdb stores just in-frame clones and leaves some out. The table lists 75,000 to 95,000 clones, around nine tenths of them singletons, with about 4% in the top ten. The length of the CDR3 is 13 residues. The ends lost 6 bases at V and 5 bases at J; junction bases unmatched: 4. Specimen: blood. The rearrangement joins TRBV12-3 or TRBV12-4 to TRBJ2-3, with TRBD1 matching over 8 bases. This TCR came from a woman between 18 and 29 years old in good health. CDR3 amino acids: CASRTTGGDTQYF. CDR3 bases: TGTGCCAGCAGAACAACAGGGGGAGATACGCAGTATTTT.